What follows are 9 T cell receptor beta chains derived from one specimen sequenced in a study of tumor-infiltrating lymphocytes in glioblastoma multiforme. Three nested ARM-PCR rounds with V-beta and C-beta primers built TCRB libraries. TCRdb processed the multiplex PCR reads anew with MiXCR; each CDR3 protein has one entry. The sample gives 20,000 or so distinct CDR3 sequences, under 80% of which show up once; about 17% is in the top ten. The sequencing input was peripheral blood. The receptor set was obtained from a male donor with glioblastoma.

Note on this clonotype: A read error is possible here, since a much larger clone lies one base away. The CDR3 here is CASSLGTQENQYF. The CDR3 DNA follows: TGTGCCAGCAGCTTAGGGACTCAAGAGAACCAGTACTTC. This chain uses TRBV13 with TRBJ2-5; D unresolved. Germline assignment: CDR1 PRHDT and CDR2 FYEKMQ (reference sequence). This CDR3 contains 13 residues. Using reference TRBV13 and TRBJ2-5 for the parts outside the CDR3, the full variable domain is AAGVIQSPRHLIKEKRETATLKCYPIPRHDTVYWYQQGPGQDPQFLISFYEKMQSDKGSIPDRFSAQQFSDYHSELNMSSLELGDSALYFCASSLGTQENQYFGPGTRLLVL.

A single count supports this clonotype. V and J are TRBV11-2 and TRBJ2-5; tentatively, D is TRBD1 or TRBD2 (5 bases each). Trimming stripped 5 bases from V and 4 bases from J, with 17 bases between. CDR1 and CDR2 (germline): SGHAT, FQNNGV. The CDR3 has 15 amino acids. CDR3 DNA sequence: TGTGCCAGCAGCCCGGGACCGGGCACGCGAGAGACCCAGTACTTC. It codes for CASSPGPGTRETQYF.

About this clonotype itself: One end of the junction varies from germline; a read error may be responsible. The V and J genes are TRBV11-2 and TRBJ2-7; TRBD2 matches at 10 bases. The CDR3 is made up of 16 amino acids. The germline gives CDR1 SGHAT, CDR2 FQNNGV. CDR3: CASSSFPIAGGYEQYF. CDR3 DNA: TGTGCCAGCAGCTCCTTTCCAATAGCGGGAGGATACGAGCAGTATTTC.

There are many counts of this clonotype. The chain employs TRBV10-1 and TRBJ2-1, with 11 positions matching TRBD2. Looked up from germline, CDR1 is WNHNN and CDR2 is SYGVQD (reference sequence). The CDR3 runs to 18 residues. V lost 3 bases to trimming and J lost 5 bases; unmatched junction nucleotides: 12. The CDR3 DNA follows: TGCGCCAGCAGTGACCAAGCCCCCGGGACTAGCGGAAACAATGAGCAGTTCTTC. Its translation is CASSDQAPGTSGNNEQFF.

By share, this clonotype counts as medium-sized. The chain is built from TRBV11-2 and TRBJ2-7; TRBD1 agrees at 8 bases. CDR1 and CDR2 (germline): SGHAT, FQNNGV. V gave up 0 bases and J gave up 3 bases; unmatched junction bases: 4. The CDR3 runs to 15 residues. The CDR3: CASSLDHGQGYEQYF. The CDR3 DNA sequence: TGTGCCAGCAGCTTAGATCACGGACAGGGCTACGAGCAGTACTTC.

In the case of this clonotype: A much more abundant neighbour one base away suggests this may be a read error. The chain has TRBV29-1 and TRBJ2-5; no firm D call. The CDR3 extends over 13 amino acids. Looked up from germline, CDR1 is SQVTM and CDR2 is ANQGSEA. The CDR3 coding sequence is TGCAGCGTTGAAGTCAGGTTTCAAGAGACCCAGCACTTC. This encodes CSVEVRFQETQHF.

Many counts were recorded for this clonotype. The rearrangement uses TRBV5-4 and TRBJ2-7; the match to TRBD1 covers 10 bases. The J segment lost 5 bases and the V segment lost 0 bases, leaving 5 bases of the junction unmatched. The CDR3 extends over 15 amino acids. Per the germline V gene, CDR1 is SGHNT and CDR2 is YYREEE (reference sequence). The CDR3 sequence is CASSLVGTGDNEQYF. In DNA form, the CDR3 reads TGTGCCAGCAGCTTGGTGGGGACAGGGGATAACGAGCAGTACTTC.

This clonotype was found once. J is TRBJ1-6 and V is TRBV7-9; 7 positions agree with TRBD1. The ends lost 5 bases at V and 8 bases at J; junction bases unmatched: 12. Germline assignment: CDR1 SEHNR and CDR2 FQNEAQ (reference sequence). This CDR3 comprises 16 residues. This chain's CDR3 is CASSPNSGGVDSPLHF. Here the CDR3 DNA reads TGTGCCAGCAGCCCAAACTCAGGGGGGGTAGATTCACCCCTCCACTTT.

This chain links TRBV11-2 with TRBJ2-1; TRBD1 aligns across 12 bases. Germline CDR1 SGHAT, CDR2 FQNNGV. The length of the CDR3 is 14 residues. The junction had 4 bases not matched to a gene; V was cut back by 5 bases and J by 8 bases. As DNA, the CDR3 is TGTGCCAGCAGCAACAGGGACAGGGGGCATGAGCAGTTCTTC. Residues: CASSNRDRGHEQFF.